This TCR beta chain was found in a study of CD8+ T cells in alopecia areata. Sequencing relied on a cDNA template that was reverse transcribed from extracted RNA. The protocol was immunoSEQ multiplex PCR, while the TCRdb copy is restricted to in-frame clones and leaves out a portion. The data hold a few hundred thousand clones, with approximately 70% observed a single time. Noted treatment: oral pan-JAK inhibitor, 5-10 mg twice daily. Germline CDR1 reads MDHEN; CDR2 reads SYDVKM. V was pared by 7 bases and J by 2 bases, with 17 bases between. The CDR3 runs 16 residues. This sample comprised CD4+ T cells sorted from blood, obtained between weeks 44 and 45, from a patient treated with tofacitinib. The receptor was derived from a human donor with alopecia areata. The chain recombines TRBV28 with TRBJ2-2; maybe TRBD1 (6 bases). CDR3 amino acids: CASTLDGTTNTGELFF. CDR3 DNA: TGTGCCAGCACCTTGGACGGGACAACCAACACCGGGGAGCTGTTTTTT.